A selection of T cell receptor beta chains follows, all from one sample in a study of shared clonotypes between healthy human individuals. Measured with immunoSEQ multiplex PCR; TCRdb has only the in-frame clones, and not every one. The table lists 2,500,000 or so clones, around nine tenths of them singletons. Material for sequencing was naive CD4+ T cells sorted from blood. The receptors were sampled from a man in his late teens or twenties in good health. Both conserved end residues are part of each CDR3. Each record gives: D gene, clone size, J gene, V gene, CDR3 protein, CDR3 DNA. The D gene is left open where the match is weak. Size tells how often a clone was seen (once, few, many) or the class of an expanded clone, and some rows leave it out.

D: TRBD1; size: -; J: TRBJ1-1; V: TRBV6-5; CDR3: CASSYGQGGYTEAFF; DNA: TGTGCCAGCAGTTACGGGCAGGGGGGCTACACTGAAGCTTTCTTT
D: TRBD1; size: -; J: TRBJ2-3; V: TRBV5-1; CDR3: CASTRIPTGGTDTQYF; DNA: TGCGCCAGCACCCGAATACCGACAGGGGGAACAGATACGCAGTATTTT
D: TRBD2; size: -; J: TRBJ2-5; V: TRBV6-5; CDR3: CASSSRTSSETQYF; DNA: TGTGCCAGCAGTTCTCGGACTAGCTCGGAGACCCAGTACTTC
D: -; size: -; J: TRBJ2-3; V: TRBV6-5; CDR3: CAGRQGDTQYF; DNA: TGTGCCGGGCGGCAGGGAGATACGCAGTATTTT
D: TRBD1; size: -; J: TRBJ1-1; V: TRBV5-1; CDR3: CASSFRTGGENTEAFF; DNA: TGCGCCAGCAGCTTTAGAACAGGGGGGGAGAACACTGAAGCTTTCTTT
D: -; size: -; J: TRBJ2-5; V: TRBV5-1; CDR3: CASSLVRVQETQYF; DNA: TGCGCCAGCAGCTTGGTTCGGGTACAAGAGACCCAGTACTTC
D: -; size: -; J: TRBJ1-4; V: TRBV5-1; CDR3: CASSLERLGEKLFF; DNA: TGCGCCAGCAGCTTGGAACGACTCGGGGAAAAACTGTTTTTT
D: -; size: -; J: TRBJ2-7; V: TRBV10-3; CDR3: CAISENFSYEQYF; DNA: TGTGCCATCAGTGAGAACTTTTCCTACGAGCAGTACTTC
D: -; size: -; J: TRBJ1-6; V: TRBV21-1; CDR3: CASSKLLKVGSPLHF; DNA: TGTGCCAGCAGCAAACTTCTGAAGGTGGGTTCACCCCTCCACTTT
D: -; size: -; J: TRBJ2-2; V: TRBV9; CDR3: CASSVGFGGNTGELFF; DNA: TGTGCCAGCAGCGTAGGGTTCGGGGGGAACACCGGGGAGCTGTTTTTT
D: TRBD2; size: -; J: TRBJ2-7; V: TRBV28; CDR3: CASSLSGGAIGSYEQYF; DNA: TGTGCCAGCAGTCTTAGCGGGGGGGCCATTGGGTCCTACGAGCAGTACTTC
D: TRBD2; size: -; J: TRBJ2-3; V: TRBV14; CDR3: CASSLSGLANTQYF; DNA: TGTGCCAGCAGCCTTTCGGGACTAGCAAATACGCAGTATTTT
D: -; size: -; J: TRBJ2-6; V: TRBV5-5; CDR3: CASSPPLSAASGANVLTF; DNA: TGTGCCAGCAGCCCCCCCTTGTCAGCCGCCTCTGGGGCCAACGTCCTGACTTTC
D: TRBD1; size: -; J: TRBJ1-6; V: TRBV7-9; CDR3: CASSYDRDRVSPLHF; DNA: TGTGCCAGCAGCTATGACCGGGACAGGGTTTCCCCCCTCCACTTT
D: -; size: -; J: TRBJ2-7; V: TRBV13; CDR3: CASSPRWSYEQYF; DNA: TGTGCCAGCAGCCCCCGGTGGTCCTACGAGCAGTACTTC
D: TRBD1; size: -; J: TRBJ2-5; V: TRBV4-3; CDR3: CASSQEAGGGRQETQYF; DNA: TGCGCCAGCAGCCAAGAGGCAGGGGGCGGGCGCCAAGAGACCCAGTACTTC
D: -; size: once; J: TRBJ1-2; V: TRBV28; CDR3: CASSVRWRHSGGYGYTF; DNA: TGTGCCAGCAGTGTCCGATGGCGCCATAGCGGGGGTTATGGCTACACCTTC
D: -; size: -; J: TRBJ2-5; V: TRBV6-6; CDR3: CASSTGIQETQYF; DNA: TGTGCCAGCAGTACCGGGATTCAAGAGACCCAGTACTTC
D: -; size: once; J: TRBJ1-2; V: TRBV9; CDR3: CASSLGDATLSGYTF; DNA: TGTGCCAGCAGCCTCGGGGACGCCACCCTAAGTGGCTACACCTTC
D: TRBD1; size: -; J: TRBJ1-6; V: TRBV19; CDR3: CASSDRGYSPLHF; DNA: TGTGCCAGTAGCGACAGGGGATATTCACCCCTCCACTTT
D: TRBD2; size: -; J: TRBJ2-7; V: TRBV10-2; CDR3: CASQRENEQYF; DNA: TGCGCCTCCCAGCGGGAGAACGAGCAGTACTTC
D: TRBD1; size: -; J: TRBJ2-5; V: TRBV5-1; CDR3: CASSIRTGAGETQYF; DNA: TGCGCCAGCAGCATCCGGACAGGGGCGGGAGAGACCCAGTACTTC
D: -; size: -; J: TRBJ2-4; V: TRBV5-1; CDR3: CASSWGPAGENIQYF; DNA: TGCGCCAGCAGCTGGGGGCCGGCAGGAGAAAACATTCAGTACTTC
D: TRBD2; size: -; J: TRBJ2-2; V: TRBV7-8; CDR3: CASSVTSGLAGALNTGELFF; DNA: TGTGCCAGCAGCGTAACGTCGGGACTAGCGGGAGCCCTGAACACCGGGGAGCTGTTTTTT
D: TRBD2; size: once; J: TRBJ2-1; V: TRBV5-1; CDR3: CASSPGLAGQTNEQFF; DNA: TGCGCCAGCAGCCCGGGACTAGCGGGACAAACTAATGAGCAGTTCTTC
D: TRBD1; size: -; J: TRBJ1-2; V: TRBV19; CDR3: CASKDEDRGLSYGYTF; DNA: TGTGCCAGTAAAGACGAAGACAGGGGGTTAAGTTATGGCTACACCTTC
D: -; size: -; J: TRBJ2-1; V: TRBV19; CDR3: CASSIGIYNEQFF; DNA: TGTGCCAGTAGTATAGGGATCTACAATGAGCAGTTCTTC
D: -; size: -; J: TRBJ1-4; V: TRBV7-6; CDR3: CASSLGQGGEKLFF; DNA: TGTGCCAGCAGCTTAGGGCAGGGAGGTGAAAAACTGTTTTTT
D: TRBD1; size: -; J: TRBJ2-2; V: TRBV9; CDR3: CASSVVGQGAAGELFF; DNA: TGTGCCAGCAGCGTAGTGGGACAGGGGGCCGCCGGGGAGCTGTTTTTT
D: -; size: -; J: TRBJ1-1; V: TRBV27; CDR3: CASSFQGNTEAFF; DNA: TGTGCCAGCAGTTTCCAGGGGAACACTGAAGCTTTCTTT
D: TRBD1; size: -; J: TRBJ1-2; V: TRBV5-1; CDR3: CASSESGQGGYTF; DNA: TGCGCCAGCAGCGAATCGGGACAGGGAGGCTACACCTTC
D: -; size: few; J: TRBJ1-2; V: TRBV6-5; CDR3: CASRDSLGYTF; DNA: TGTGCCAGCAGGGACAGCCTGGGCTACACCTTC
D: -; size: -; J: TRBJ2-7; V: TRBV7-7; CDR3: CASSLVGGGGLVIREQYF; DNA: TGTGCTAGCAGCTTAGTAGGGGGGGGCGGACTAGTAATACGCGAGCAGTACTTC
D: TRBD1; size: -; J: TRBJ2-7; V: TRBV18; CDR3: CASSPRQGASYEQYF; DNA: TGTGCCAGCTCCCCGCGACAGGGGGCGTCCTACGAGCAGTACTTC
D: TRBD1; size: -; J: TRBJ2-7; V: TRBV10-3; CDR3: CAISERTGAGEQYF; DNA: TGTGCCATCAGTGAGCGGACAGGGGCAGGGGAGCAGTACTTC
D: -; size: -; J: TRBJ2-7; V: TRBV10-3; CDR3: CAITDLISYEQYF; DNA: TGTGCCATCACCGACCTAATCTCCTACGAGCAGTACTTC
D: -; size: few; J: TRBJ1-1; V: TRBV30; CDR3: CAWGTGKRDTEAFF; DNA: TGTGCCTGGGGTACAGGGAAAAGGGACACTGAAGCTTTCTTT
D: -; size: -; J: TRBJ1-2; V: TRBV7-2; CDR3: CASSLARGYFYGYTF; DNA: TGTGCCAGCAGCTTAGCGCGTGGATATTTCTATGGCTACACCTTC
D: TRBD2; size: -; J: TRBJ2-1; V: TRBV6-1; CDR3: CASSSLAGGYNEQFF; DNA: TGTGCCAGCAGTTCTCTAGCGGGGGGCTACAATGAGCAGTTCTTC
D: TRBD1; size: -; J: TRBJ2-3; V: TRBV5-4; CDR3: CASRGQGALRDTQYF; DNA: TGTGCCAGCAGGGGACAGGGGGCGCTTAGGGATACGCAGTATTTT